This T cell receptor (beta chain) stems from a study of Ad26.COV2.S vaccination and SARS-CoV-2 variants. J lost 9 bases, V lost 5 bases, and 8 bases had no gene match. Germline V gives CDR1 MNHEY, CDR2 SMNVEV (reference sequence). This CDR3 has 15 residues. The study's findings and limits: Placebo and vaccine recipients had non-spike TCR breadth that was similar.

Sequencing used immunoSEQ multiplex PCR; TCRdb keeps in-frame clones, though not all of them. The data contain 300,000 to 350,000 clones, around four fifths of them seen just once; the ten biggest clones take up 2% to 2.5%. As for treatment: 15 to 20 received Ad26.COV2.S at low or high dose, single or two shots; about 5 received placebo; per-sample allocation not given. The study sampled participants on day 63 after the first vaccine or placebo injection. As regards this clone: Its specificity is unknown.

The V call is TRBV27, the J call TRBJ2-3, with 13 nucleotides matching TRBD2. This sample comprised peripheral blood, obtained in a trial of Ad26.COV2.S vaccine versus placebo. The clonotype originates from a person aged 18-65 years who received the Ad26.COV2.S COVID-19 vaccine or a placebo. CDR3 bases: TGTGCCAGCAGTCAACTAGCGGGGGGGCTATCAACGCAGTATTTT. Translation: CASSQLAGGLSTQYF.